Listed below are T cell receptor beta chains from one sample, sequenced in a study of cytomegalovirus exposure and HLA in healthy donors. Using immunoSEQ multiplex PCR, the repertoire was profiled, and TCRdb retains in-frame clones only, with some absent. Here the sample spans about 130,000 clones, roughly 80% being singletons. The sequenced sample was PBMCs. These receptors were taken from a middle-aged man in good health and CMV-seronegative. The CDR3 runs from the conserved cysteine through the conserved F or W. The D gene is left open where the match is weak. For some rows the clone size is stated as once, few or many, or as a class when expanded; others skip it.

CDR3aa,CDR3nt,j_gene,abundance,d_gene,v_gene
CASSLGWEGKYF,TGTGCCAGCAGTTTGGGCTGGGAGGGCAAATACTTC,TRBJ2-7,-,TRBD2,TRBV28
CASSMQGARETQYF,TGTGCCAGTAGTATGCAGGGGGCGCGGGAGACCCAGTACTTC,TRBJ2-5,-,TRBD1,TRBV19
CASSLVGTANTEAFF,TGTGCCAGCAGCTTAGTTGGGACAGCGAACACTGAAGCTTTCTTT,TRBJ1-1,-,TRBD1,TRBV7-2
CSVTGTVAETQYF,TGCAGCGTCACCGGGACAGTAGCAGAGACCCAGTACTTC,TRBJ2-5,-,TRBD1,TRBV29-1
CASSRATSGTQYF,TGCGCCAGCAGCCGAGCGACTAGCGGGACGCAGTATTTT,TRBJ2-3,few,TRBD2,TRBV4-1
CASSELTGVTYEQYF,TGTGCCAGCAGTGAATTAACAGGGGTTACCTACGAGCAGTACTTC,TRBJ2-7,-,TRBD1,TRBV2
CATSRDLPYEQYF,TGTGCCACCAGCAGAGATCTACCCTACGAGCAGTACTTC,TRBJ2-7,-,-,TRBV15
CASSPLRGGRRLGIHEQYF,TGTGCCAGCAGCCCCTTGCGGGGGGGACGCCGCCTAGGGATCCACGAGCAGTACTTC,TRBJ2-7,-,TRBD2,TRBV28
CASSLDRGRTEAFF,TGTGCCAGCAGCCTTGACAGGGGGCGGACTGAAGCTTTCTTT,TRBJ1-1,once,TRBD1,TRBV6-5
CASRQDRGLFGYTF,TGTGCCAGCAGGCAAGACAGGGGGCTTTTTGGCTACACCTTC,TRBJ1-2,-,TRBD1,TRBV7-2
CASSTPTTTDTQYF,TGTGCCAGTAGTACACCTACTACCACAGATACGCAGTATTTT,TRBJ2-3,-,-,TRBV19
CASSTSGGDTGELFF,TGCGCCAGCAGCACCTCAGGGGGCGACACCGGGGAGCTGTTTTTT,TRBJ2-2,-,TRBD1,TRBV5-1
CASSPPRPSQTQYF,TGTGCCAGCTCACCACCGAGGCCAAGCCAGACCCAGTACTTC,TRBJ2-5,-,-,TRBV18
CASRAGQGSGGYTF,TGTGCCAGCAGGGCGGGACAGGGGTCGGGTGGCTACACCTTC,TRBJ1-2,-,TRBD1,TRBV6-6
CASTVQGGETQYF,TGCGCCAGCACAGTACAGGGTGGAGAGACCCAGTACTTC,TRBJ2-5,-,-,TRBV10-2
CASSPAGVGETQYF,TGTGCCAGCAGCCCAGCGGGAGTTGGAGAGACCCAGTACTTC,TRBJ2-5,once,TRBD2,TRBV11-2
CASSLGHAYEQYF,TGTGCCAGCAGTTTGGGACATGCCTACGAGCAGTACTTC,TRBJ2-7,-,-,TRBV27
CASSGAGTGGWGSNQPQHF,TGTGCCAGCAGTGGAGCAGGGACAGGGGGCTGGGGGAGCAATCAGCCCCAGCATTTT,TRBJ1-5,-,TRBD1,TRBV6-1
CASSSYRGKYNEQFF,TGTGCCAGCAGCTCTTACAGGGGGAAGTACAATGAGCAGTTCTTC,TRBJ2-1,-,TRBD1,TRBV11-1
CASSLWTGSSGNTIYF,TGTGCCAGCAGCTTATGGACAGGAAGCTCTGGAAACACCATATATTTT,TRBJ1-3,-,TRBD1,TRBV7-2
CASNTGQGLGELFF,TGTGCCAGCAATACGGGACAGGGTCTCGGGGAGCTGTTTTTT,TRBJ2-2,few,TRBD1,TRBV2
CAWSVSRQGKLFF,TGTGCCTGGAGTGTATCCCGACAGGGGAAACTGTTTTTT,TRBJ2-2,once,TRBD1,TRBV30
CASSRYEQYF,TGTGCCAGCAGCCGTTACGAGCAGTACTTC,TRBJ2-7,once,-,TRBV28
CASSQGSDLAGVNYEQYF,TGCGCCAGCAGCCAAGGTTCAGACCTAGCGGGCGTCAACTACGAGCAGTACTTC,TRBJ2-7,few,TRBD2,TRBV4-1
CASSLGQGFSVQYF,TGCGCCAGCAGCTTGGGACAGGGGTTTTCAGTGCAGTACTTC,TRBJ2-7,once,TRBD1,TRBV5-1
CASSSELAQYF,TGTGCCAGCAGTTCGGAGTTGGCGCAGTATTTT,TRBJ2-3,-,-,TRBV6-5
CASSPGLAGGPSGELFF,TGTGCCAGCTCACCGGGACTAGCGGGAGGGCCTTCCGGGGAGCTGTTTTTT,TRBJ2-2,-,TRBD2,TRBV18
CASSPGLPPYNEQFF,TGTGCCAGCAGTCCCGGACTTCCCCCCTACAATGAGCAGTTCTTC,TRBJ2-1,once,-,TRBV27
CASSEQPNSYGYTF,TGTGCCAGCAGTGAACAGCCTAACAGCTATGGCTACACCTTC,TRBJ1-2,-,-,TRBV6-4
CASRLGGHNEQYF,TGTGCCAGCCGTCTGGGGGGGCACAACGAGCAGTACTTC,TRBJ2-7,few,-,TRBV2
CASSYSQGSGNTIYF,TGTGCCAGCAGTTACTCACAGGGATCTGGAAACACCATATATTTT,TRBJ1-3,-,-,TRBV6-5
CASSIMSGVYNEQFF,TGTGCCAGTAGTATCATGTCGGGGGTCTACAATGAGCAGTTCTTC,TRBJ2-1,-,-,TRBV19
CARRPGGDGYTF,TGTGCCAGGCGTCCGGGAGGGGATGGCTACACCTTC,TRBJ1-2,-,-,TRBV6-4
CASSFDNQETQYF,TGCGCCAGCAGCTTCGACAATCAAGAGACCCAGTACTTC,TRBJ2-5,-,-,TRBV5-1
CASSRGAVGYTF,TGTGCCAGTAGTCGGGGGGCGGTTGGCTACACCTTC,TRBJ1-2,-,-,TRBV19
CASSLVAKVFNEQYF,TGCGCCAGCAGCTTGGTAGCAAAGGTGTTTAACGAGCAGTACTTC,TRBJ2-7,-,-,TRBV5-1
CASSEILQGGGNTIYF,TGCGCCAGCAGTGAGATCTTACAGGGGGGTGGAAACACCATATATTTT,TRBJ1-3,-,TRBD1,TRBV10-2
CASRNRDRGWNEQFF,TGTGCCAGCAGGAACCGGGACAGGGGTTGGAATGAGCAGTTCTTC,TRBJ2-1,-,TRBD1,TRBV6-5
CASSLAESINEQFF,TGCGCCAGCAGCCTGGCGGAGTCCATAAATGAGCAGTTCTTC,TRBJ2-1,-,-,TRBV5-1
CASSPQEVVYGYTF,TGTGCCAGCTCACCACAGGAGGTTGTATATGGCTACACCTTC,TRBJ1-2,few,-,TRBV18
CASSEAGRRFSGNTIYF,TGTGCCAGCAGTGAAGCTGGCAGAAGATTCTCTGGAAACACCATATATTTT,TRBJ1-3,once,-,TRBV6-1
CASSSGGGGEGKAFF,TGTGCCAGCAGTTCGGGCGGGGGGGGCGAGGGGAAGGCTTTCTTT,TRBJ1-1,once,-,TRBV28
CASSSRSRGHYNEQFF,TGTGCCAGCAGTTCCCGAAGTAGGGGGCACTACAATGAGCAGTTCTTC,TRBJ2-1,few,TRBD1,TRBV28
CASRRGLDTQYF,TGTGCCAGCAGGAGGGGGTTGGATACGCAGTATTTT,TRBJ2-3,-,-,TRBV2
CASSFRGVSYNEQFF,TGTGCCAGCAGCTTTAGAGGTGTCTCCTACAATGAGCAGTTCTTC,TRBJ2-1,once,-,TRBV5-6
CASSTRTGDFETQYF,TGTGCCAGTAGTACCAGGACAGGGGACTTTGAGACCCAGTACTTC,TRBJ2-5,once,TRBD1,TRBV19
CASTRGQEPIYQFF,TGTGCCAGCACTCGGGGACAGGAGCCTATTTATCAGTTCTTC,TRBJ2-1,-,TRBD1,TRBV2